The 19 T cell receptor beta chains below were found in one sample sequenced in a study of cytomegalovirus exposure and HLA in healthy donors. Repertoires were generated with immunoSEQ multiplex PCR, while TCRdb's copy carries only in-frame clones and drops some. In the table there are roughly 330,000 clones, around 87% of which are singletons. The source material was PBMCs. These receptors all stem from a woman between 25 and 40 years old in good health and CMV-seropositive.

The CDR3 nucleotides are TGCGCCAGCACCGACCTAAGACTAGCGGGAGGCTTCGAGCAGTACTTC. This encodes CASTDLRLAGGFEQYF. The chain is built from TRBV5-1 and TRBJ2-7, with 13 bases matching TRBD2. Germline CDR1 and CDR2: SGHRS and YFSETQ. V shed 6 bases, J shed 6 bases, and the junction held 12 bases outside the gene matches. The CDR3 has 16 residues. Full variable domain (outside the CDR3, taken from reference TRBV5-1 and TRBJ2-7): KAGVTQTPRYLIKTRGQQVTLSCSPISGHRSVSWYQQTPGQGLQFLFEYFSETQRNKGNFPGRFSGRQFSNSRSEMNVSTLELGDSALYLCASTDLRLAGGFEQYFGPGTRLTVT.

V and J are TRBV6-5 and TRBJ2-5; D is uncertain. V shed 6 bases and J shed 3 bases, with 17 bases lying between them. Germline V gene data show CDR1 as MNHEY and CDR2 as SVGAGI. There are 15 residues in the CDR3. CDR3 loop: CASSPDPPAKETQYF. CDR3 nucleotides: TGTGCCAGCAGCCCCGACCCGCCGGCCAAAGAGACCCAGTACTTC.

This chain uses TRBV6-6 with TRBJ2-5, with D possibly being TRBD2 (6 bases). Trimming shortened V by 0 bases and J by 4 bases, and 9 bases separated the two germline ends. The CDR3 consists of 14 residues. CDR1 MNHNY and CDR2 SVGAGI come from the germline V gene (reference sequence). The CDR3 reads CASSYSGGAETQYF. CDR3 nucleotides: TGTGCCAGCAGTTACTCTGGAGGGGCAGAGACCCAGTACTTC.

The chain recombines TRBV7-7 with TRBJ2-5; D gene unclear. The germline gives CDR1 SSHAT, CDR2 FNYEAQ (reference sequence). V lost 4 bases, J lost 1 base, and 10 bases lay in between. The CDR3 totals 14 residues. CDR3 sequence reads: CASSSGPFQETQYF. The DNA for the CDR3 is TGTGCCAGCAGCTCCGGACCCTTCCAAGAGACCCAGTACTTC. Full variable domain (outside the CDR3, taken from reference TRBV7-7 and TRBJ2-5): GAGVSQSPRYKVTKRGQDVTLRCDPISSHATLYWYQQALGQGPEFLTYFNYEAQPDKSGLPSDRFSAERPEGSISTLTIQRTEQRDSAMYRCASSSGPFQETQYFGPGTRLLVL.

The chain couples TRBV7-2 to TRBJ2-3; no clear D. This CDR3 contains 14 residues. CDR1 and CDR2 (germline): SGHTA, FQGNSA. V shed 7 bases and J shed 4 bases, with 15 bases lying between them. CDR3 DNA: TGTGCCAGCAACTACTACCGCTCCGCAGATACGCAGTATTTT. This encodes CASNYYRSADTQYF.

The chain joins TRBV29-1 to TRBJ2-1; D possibly corresponds to TRBD1 (5 bases). V was cut by 5 bases and J by 0 bases, with 11 bases left in between. From germline, CDR1 is SQVTM and CDR2 ANQGSEA. This CDR3 spans 14 amino acids. The CDR3 here is CSVYQGSSYNEQFF. The CDR3 DNA sequence: TGCAGCGTTTATCAGGGTAGCTCCTACAATGAGCAGTTCTTC.

This chain connects TRBV5-1 to TRBJ2-7; 7 nucleotides agree with TRBD1. V dropped 4 bases and J dropped 2; count of bases not matched to a gene: 6. The CDR3 loop spans 14 amino acids. The germline gives CDR1 SGHRS, CDR2 YFSETQ. The CDR3 bases are TGCGCCAGCAGCCCTTGGACAGGCCCCTACGAGCAGTACTTC. This gives the protein CASSPWTGPYEQYF.

J is TRBJ1-1 and V is TRBV4-1, with 7 nucleotides matching TRBD1. The germline V gene encodes CDR1 MGHRA and CDR2 YSYEKL. CDR3 length: 15 amino acids. The V and J ends lost 1 base and 4 bases, in that order; junction bases with no gene match: 6. The CDR3 coding sequence is TGCGCCAGCAGCCAAGCCTCCGGGACAGCCACTGAAGCTTTCTTT. Its protein product is CASSQASGTATEAFF.

With regard to this clone: This sample also contains other DNA sequences that code for the same CDR3. The gene calls are TRBV27 and TRBJ1-1, with D possibly being TRBD1 (5 bases). Germline V lookup: CDR1 MNHEY, CDR2 SMNVEV (reference sequence). The CDR3 totals 13 residues. V lost 2 bases and J lost 1, with 5 bases in between. The CDR3 protein is CASSLQGNTEAFF. In DNA, the CDR3 is TGTGCCAGCAGTTTACAGGGGAACACTGAAGCTTTCTTT.

The CDR3 loop is CAISESVRGRYGYTF. The DNA for the CDR3 is TGTGCCATCAGTGAGTCGGTCAGGGGGCGGTATGGCTACACCTTC. The genes are TRBV10-3 and TRBJ1-2; the match to TRBD1 covers 8 bases. CDR3 length: 15 amino acids. Trimming cost V 0 bases and J 5 bases; bases outside gene matches: 5. In germline, CDR1 is ENHRY, CDR2 SYGVKD.

The chain is built from TRBV25-1 and TRBJ2-1, with D perhaps TRBD2 (5 bases). CDR3 length: 15 amino acids. Between the trimmed V and J ends, which lost 5 bases and 3 bases, there was a span of 14 bases. Germline V gene sequence: CDR1 MGHDK, CDR2 SYGVNS. The CDR3 bases are TGTGCCAGCAGTTTTTCGGGGATATTCTACAATGAGCAGTTCTTC. Translated, it gives CASSFSGIFYNEQFF.

In this sample, this clone turned up once. The CDR3 nucleotides read TGCGCCAGCAGCCAAGATCCGGCCGAGTTTAGCTCTGGAAACACCATATATTTT. It specifies CASSQDPAEFSSGNTIYF. V and J are TRBV4-1 and TRBJ1-3; no definite D call. Germline V CDR1 and CDR2: MGHRA, YSYEKL. V gave up 0 bases and J gave up 0 bases, with 15 bases separating them. The CDR3 extends over 18 amino acids.

This chain links TRBV5-1 with TRBJ1-4; perhaps TRBD1 as D (5 bases). V lost 6 bases and J 7 bases, leaving 19 bases between the germline ends. The CDR3 covers 15 residues. The V gene's germline CDR1 is SGHRS and CDR2 YFSETQ. The CDR3 spells CASNPSDRDGEKLFF. The CDR3 DNA reads as TGCGCCAGCAACCCCTCAGACAGAGATGGTGAAAAACTGTTTTTT.

The CDR3 DNA is TGTGCCAGCAATCCGGGGGTCGCGTATGGCTACACCTTC. Translated, it gives CASNPGVAYGYTF. The rearrangement uses TRBV2 and TRBJ1-2, with TRBD1 as a possible D gene (5 bases). The length of the CDR3 is 13 residues. V lost 7 bases and J 5 bases, leaving 14 bases between the germline ends. Germline CDR1 reads SNHLY; CDR2 reads FYNNEI.

The chain combines TRBV27 with TRBJ2-2; D remains unclear. This CDR3 spans 14 amino acids. Germline CDR1 reads MNHEY; CDR2 reads SMNVEV (reference sequence). V was trimmed by 6 bases and J by 0 bases, leaving 8 bases between them. This chain's CDR3 is CASRRQSNTGELFF. CDR3 DNA: TGTGCCAGCAGACGTCAGTCGAACACCGGGGAGCTGTTTTTT.

This chain uses TRBV6-1 with TRBJ2-7, with D uncertain. The CDR3 is made up of 13 amino acids. Trimming took 4 bases from V and 4 from J, leaving 11 bases between them. Germline CDR1 reads MNHNS; CDR2 reads SASEGT. The CDR3 region is CASSAGPRYEQYF. The CDR3 DNA reads as TGTGCCAGCAGTGCCGGGCCGCGGTACGAGCAGTACTTC.

The chain has TRBV30 and TRBJ1-1; no definite D call. This CDR3 is 13 amino acids long. Looked up from germline, CDR1 is GTSNPN and CDR2 is SVGIG (reference sequence). The V gene lost 0 bases and the J gene lost 5 bases, with 10 bases spanning the gap. CDR3 DNA: TGTGCCTGGAGTGTAAGTGTCCAGACTGAAGCTTTCTTT. Its protein product is CAWSVSVQTEAFF.

The chain has TRBV27 and TRBJ2-1, with D unresolved. V lost 5 bases and J 4 bases, leaving 12 bases between the germline ends. The germline CDR1 and CDR2 sequences are MNHEY and SMNVEV (reference sequence). The CDR3 covers 14 residues. In DNA, the CDR3 is TGTGCCAGCAGTCTCCGGGCCGGGTACAATGAGCAGTTCTTC. Encoded protein: CASSLRAGYNEQFF.

V gene TRBV7-2 combines with J gene TRBJ1-1; D not certain. With 2 bases removed from V and 4 bases from J, the gap between germline ends came to 14 bases. CDR1 and CDR2 (germline): SGHTA, FQGNSA. This CDR3 contains 15 residues. The CDR3 is CASSLTIVVGTEAFF. The CDR3 region has the DNA TGTGCCAGCAGCTTAACTATCGTTGTGGGCACTGAAGCTTTCTTT.